Given below is one T cell receptor (beta chain) in context. This clone was counted a single time. Its cognate antigen has yet to be identified. No base qualities exist here, and no much larger clone lies one base off it. The record originates from a study of cytomegalovirus exposure and HLA in healthy donors (dated by TCRdb to about 2017). For the wider study: According to an earlier analysis of several hundred of the donors, 150 million to 200 million T cells yielded 90 million to 130 million unique TCR beta sequences and about 300 Gb of sequence data. Because of strong linkage in the cohort, five DR-DQ haplotypes were treated as single units for association and clustering. To predict cytomegalovirus infection status, the study combined high-throughput TCR immunosequencing, statistical association of individual TCRs with disease status, and machine learning. On average, around 200,000 unique TCR beta nucleotide sequences were sequenced per donor among 398 genotyped donors of the cohort, with roughly 18% of those sequences being non-productive. Class I and class II HLA loci were covered by the typing at four-digit resolution. About 320 gigabases of sequencing data and 80 million or so unique TCR sequences were included in an early release covering roughly 600 HLA-typed donors. The number of typed donors differed by locus: roughly 620-630 for A, B, C, DRB1 and DQB1; 522 for DQA1; roughly 600 for DPA1; and about 470 for DPB1. Donor age, sex, ethnicity and CMV serostatus were compiled alongside the repertoire data. The study was designed to test whether signatures of past pathogen exposure could be identified by cataloging public T cell receptors. A later analysis re-examined previously published TCR beta repertoires from over 500 donors and added high-resolution HLA genotyping to investigate patterns of TCR occurrence. An earlier analysis of 587 of the donors used high-throughput TCR beta sequencing to judge whether each TCR beta V gene segment behaved as functional or pseudogenic. Every discovery cohort repertoire had been produced on one sequencing platform. Along with the approximately 700-subject first cohort, a separate validation cohort of over a hundred different subjects was used. In a later genetic analysis, genome-wide SNP genotypes for about 55% of the roughly 700 donors were used, and that subset was treated as a discovery cohort. Rather than using new phenotypic data, the later analysis identified candidate immune exposures from TCR beta sequences and from how often those sequences occurred across donors. Of the approximately 370 genotyped donors, less than 85% were placed in the genetic ancestry cluster associated with self-reported Caucasian donors. The study used immunosequencing to profile the T cell repertoires of under 700 subjects and linked those repertoires to cytomegalovirus serostatus. The investigation overall reported the following: V-gene and J-gene trimming of TCR beta chains was associated with a missense DCLRE1C variant in a later genetic analysis, and the association was replicated in an independent cohort. Presence/absence analyses assumed roughly uniform sequencing depth across donors, an assumption that may not hold. According to a later analysis, parvovirus B19, influenza, CMV and Epstein-Barr virus appeared linked to several top co-occurrence clusters. Linkage disequilibrium might explain the correlated functional status among segregating V segments, but an unknown experimental factor could not be ruled out. The cohort was sequenced for TCR beta chains only, and without alpha or paired-chain data the features that could be detected were limited. Specific HLA alleles were associated with 15,000 to 20,000 TCR beta sequences at a false discovery rate of 0.05 in a later analysis. When HLA alleles, especially DR and DQ, strongly co-occurred, TCR associations were difficult to assign to individual alleles. Some IMGT-functional V segments, including TRBV6-2 and TRBV6-3, could not be told apart with the 87-base-pair reads, so those segments were excluded. Compared with the roughly 670-donor mean, donors in an Asian-associated ancestry cluster had fewer N-insertions in productive TCRs, according to a later genetic analysis. A later analysis found that TCR association rates varied across HLA loci, with DRB1 alleles showing the most associated TCRs and HLA-C alleles the fewest. In the study, approximately 150 TCR beta chains were listed as associated with cytomegalovirus. In vitro tests confirmed that a few of the cytomegalovirus-associated TCR beta chains recognize cytomegalovirus antigens. In an earlier analysis of a few hundred of the donors, most TCR beta V segments were observed in productive rearrangements about 90% or about 30% of the time, broadly matching IMGT annotations. A cluster of highly shared sequence variants was judged likely to be a technical artifact of the sequencing pipeline. A later analysis found that HLA-associated TCR beta chains were more clonally expanded and had lower generation probabilities than equally common non-associated chains. Because counts were too low, 15 or so rarely observed V segments, including chromosome 9 orphons, were excluded from the earlier analysis of roughly 580 of the donors. Most TCR sequences were observed very rarely across donors, whereas some public TCRs were present in many individuals. HLA typing was unavailable for some donors at each locus, so association tests used only the typed subset. It was suggested by the authors that the approach could potentially be generalized to other disease states and immunological phenotypes. A further reported finding was that TCR beta sequences accurately predicted the HLA-A and HLA-B alleles for most subjects in the first cohort. For the cohort, immune exposure information was limited to CMV serostatus. According to a later analysis, most CMV-associated TCR beta chains appeared to be HLA-restricted, and the HLA associations seemed to be driven largely by CMV exposure. The classifier was reported to diagnose cytomegalovirus status with high specificity and sensitivity in both the original cohort and the validation cohort.

The CDR3 runs 12 amino acids, cysteine and phenylalanine included. The read is trimmed to its CDR3 DNA, 36 bases read in frame from base 1. Looking up the germline V gene yields CDR1 MGHDK and CDR2 SYGVNS. The V and J ends are trimmed by 9 bases and 3 bases, leaving 11 bases between them. The library was produced with the immunoSEQ multiplex PCR assay. A mixture of 60 forward primers for TCR Vbeta segments and 13 reverse primers for TCR Jbeta segments was used in the multiplex PCR. The CDR3 region of rearranged TCR beta genes was amplified from genomic DNA with a multiplex PCR assay. On the Illumina HiSeq System, the amplified TCR beta libraries were sequenced as 87-base-pair reads. The paper's processing steps were these. In a later analysis, roughly 80 million unique TCR beta chains were counted across the roughly 610 repertoires, and about 9.9 million of these chains were shared by at least two donors. Raw reads were error-corrected and collapsed into unique sequences with a nearest-neighbor algorithm that merged closely related sequences to remove PCR and sequencing errors. V, D and J gene segments were assigned by aligning CDR3 sequences to IMGT reference sequences. For a sequence to be retained, at least a six-nucleotide match to both a V gene segment and a J gene segment was required. A rearrangement counted as productive if the CDR3 had no stop codons and remained in frame with V and J, and every other rearrangement counted as non-productive. Following IMGT convention, CDR3 was defined as the stretch from the second conserved V-encoded cysteine to the conserved J-encoded phenylalanine. The earlier analysis of about 560 of the donors excluded any sequence lacking an unambiguous match to a single V gene segment. An earlier analysis of a few hundred of the donors called V segments functional above 56.7% productive rearrangements and segregating when the between-donor standard deviation exceeded 5%. A statistical classification framework was built for diagnosing cytomegalovirus status from the catalog of TCR beta chain sequences. In a later analysis, V and J genes were assigned by comparing TCR nucleotide sequences against IMGT/GENE-DB human TR gene sequences. In a later analysis, CDR3 sequences and most-parsimonious VDJ recombination scenarios were assigned using the TCRdist pipeline. In a later analysis, each TCR beta chain was defined by its CDR3 amino acid sequence together with its V-gene family, and reads without a unique V-gene family were excluded. In a later analysis, several hundred highly shared, low-generation-probability nucleotide sequences were removed to address suspected cross-contamination and a sequencing artifact. For each public chain, a later analysis derived a clonal expansion index from normalized ranks of inferred template counts within each repertoire. A later analysis computed generation probabilities with a VDJ recombination model fitted to out-of-frame rearrangements, and checked the results against IGoR. A later analysis scored TCR-TCR, TCR-HLA and TCR-CMV co-occurrence with hypergeometric tests, applying a repertoire-size bias correction to TCR pairs. To estimate false discovery rates, a later analysis permuted the HLA or CMV assignments 20 times. In a later analysis, co-occurring TCRs were grouped using DBSCAN, and TCRdist sequence similarity was added for clustering within HLA-allele-positive subsets. For co-occurrence clustering, repertoires with fewer than 30,000 or more than 120,000 public chains were excluded, along with roughly 5 repertoires with anomalous nucleotide sharing. The immuneACCESS repertoire file appears here via TCRdb, limited to in-frame rearrangements. These files lack a portion of the clones; in checked studies, under half of the deficit traces to unresolved V genes, and the cause of the others is not known. That table is the source of V, J and clone size, and D and trimming were worked out from the DNA. This sample comprises around 90,000 clones, roughly 84% of them detected only once. About 2.9% of the sample is held by the ten biggest clonotypes.

The cohort comprised some 680 healthy bone marrow donors. All cohort members were sampled while nominally healthy, although unrecorded immune exposures were likely present. The donor was CMV seronegative and was included in the group of 352 seronegative cohort members. A peripheral blood sample was provided by each donor, and peripheral blood mononuclear cells were used for TCR beta sequencing. Genomic DNA was extracted from the blood cell samples with the Qiagen DNeasy Blood Extraction Kit. Recombination joined TRBV25-1 with TRBJ1-1, with a tentative D gene TRBD1 over 5 matching bases. The sequenced sample was PBMCs. This TCR came from a man aged 25 to 40 in good health and CMV-seronegative. The nucleotide sequence reads TGTGCCAGTAGGTCAGGGCACACTGAAGCTTTCTTT. Translated, it gives CASRSGHTEAFF.